This passage covers 19 T cell receptor beta chains from one sample sequenced in a study of T cells in Graves' hyperthyroidism and ophthalmopathy (dated by TCRdb to between 2018 and 2021). Receptor amplification or capture employed multiplex PCR. Data came from an Illumina HiSeq 2000. The TCR beta CDR3 regions were amplified from the RNA transcripts. For the first round of RT-PCR on the TCR CDR3, the HTBI primer set was used together with the Qiagen OneStep RT-PCR kit. TCRdb reprocessing: public reads trimmed at Q25 with fastp, clones called with MiXCR, in-frame beta chains kept. Entries that share a CDR3 protein sequence are merged under the most common genes and DNA. For this sample the table gives 480,000 or so distinct CDR3 sequences, of which approximately 15% were detected only once. The ten largest clones add up to around a sixth of the sample. The specimen sequenced was blood. The origin of the receptors is a woman aged 18-29 years with Graves' hyperthyroidism.

V is TRBV6-2 or TRBV6-3 and J is TRBJ2-7; D may be TRBD2 (6 bases). CDR1 is MNHEY, CDR2 SVGEGT, per germline. Deletions cut 9 bases from V and 5 bases from J, with 14 bases between. CDR3 length: 12 amino acids. The DNA for the CDR3 is TGTGCCAGTACTCTCGGCGGGAACGAGCAGTACTTC. It yields the protein CASTLGGNEQYF.

The sample holds many counts of this clonotype. This chain links TRBV7-9 with TRBJ2-6; D ambiguous. The V end lost 5 bases, the J end lost 0 bases, and 8 bases lay between the germline ends. CDR1 and CDR2 from the germline V gene are SEHNR and FQNEAQ (reference sequence). The CDR3 contains 15 residues. Written as DNA, the CDR3 is TGTGCCAGCAGCCCCCGCGTCTCTGGGGCCAACGTCCTGACTTTC. Protein sequence: CASSPRVSGANVLTF. Combining the CDR3 with reference TRBV7-9 and TRBJ2-6 gives the whole variable domain DTGVSQNPRHKITKRGQNVTFRCDPISEHNRLYWYRQTLGQGPEFLTYFQNEAQLEKSRLLSDRFSAERPKGSFSTLEIQRTEQGDSAMYLCASSPRVSGANVLTFGAGSRLTVL.

This clonotype was seen at least ten times. The gene calls are TRBV12-3 or TRBV12-4 and TRBJ2-5; D call uncertain. CDR3 length: 13 residues. V shed 3 bases and J shed 5 bases, with 10 bases lying between them. This chain's CDR3 is CASSLGLGETQYF. The CDR3 DNA is TGTGCCAGCAGTTTGGGCCTCGGGGAGACCCAGTACTTC.

This clonotype was recorded a few times. The rearrangement uses TRBV20-1 and TRBJ2-2; D remains unclear. The CDR3 sequence is 14 residues long. Trimming took off 1 base at V and 6 bases at J, with 12 bases between the two ends. CDR1 is DFQATT and CDR2 is SNEGSKA in the germline V gene (reference sequence). The CDR3 DNA is TGCAGTGCTAGAGCCTTTAGGGATGCCGGGGAGCTGTTTTTT. Its protein is CSARAFRDAGELFF.

The sample holds many counts of this clonotype. The chain joins TRBV2 to TRBJ1-1; tentative D call: TRBD1 (6 bases). The germline gives CDR1 SNHLY, CDR2 FYNNEI. The CDR3 runs 13 residues. V was clipped by 7 bases and J by 0 bases, with 9 bases between them. Here the CDR3 DNA reads TGTGCCAGCATTGGGACACTGAACACTGAAGCTTTCTTT. Amino acids: CASIGTLNTEAFF.

This chain joins TRBV2 and TRBJ2-1, with 9 bases that match TRBD2. V dropped 5 bases and J dropped 6; count of bases not matched to a gene: 8. Germline-derived CDR1 and CDR2 are SNHLY and FYNNEI. The CDR3 runs 15 residues. This chain's CDR3 is CASSTGTSKSNEQFF. DNA for the CDR3: TGTGCCAGCAGTACCGGGACTAGCAAAAGCAATGAGCAGTTCTTC.

This clonotype appeared many times. The chain combines TRBV10-3 with TRBJ2-2, with 11 bases that match TRBD2. V was clipped by 3 bases and J by 1 base; unmatched bases: 1. Germline lookup yields CDR1 ENHRY and CDR2 SYGVKD. The CDR3 contains 16 residues. The CDR3 region is CAISDGLAGNTGELFF. In DNA, the CDR3 is TGTGCCATCAGTGATGGACTAGCGGGGAACACCGGGGAGCTGTTTTTT.

This clonotype has more than one count but fewer than ten. The chain carries TRBV19 and TRBJ1-1; D gene unclear. V was shortened by 5 bases and J by 3 bases, with 13 bases between the two germline ends. The CDR3 has 14 residues. Looked up from germline, CDR1 is LNHDA and CDR2 is SQIVND (reference sequence). The chain's CDR3 is CASSLPEGDTEAFF. The DNA for the CDR3 is TGTGCCAGTAGTCTCCCGGAGGGAGACACTGAAGCTTTCTTT.

In this sample, this clonotype turned up many times. The rearrangement links TRBV27 to TRBJ2-7; D could derive from TRBD1 or TRBD2 (5 bases each). V dropped 3 bases and J dropped 7 bases, with 10 bases sitting between them. The CDR3 sequence is 12 residues long. Per germline, CDR1 MNHEY and CDR2 SMNVEV (reference sequence). Written as DNA, the CDR3 is TGTGCCAGCAGTTTTGAGGGGTCAGAGCAGTACTTC. Its translation is CASSFEGSEQYF.

The rearrangement joins TRBV20-1 to TRBJ2-2, with 13 bases matching TRBD2. The CDR3 runs 15 residues. V lost 6 bases and J lost 5; bases outside the gene matches: 6. Germline CDR1 DFQATT, CDR2 SNEGSKA (reference sequence). The CDR3 DNA follows: TGCAGTGCCCACGGACTAGCGGGAGAGACCGGGGAGCTGTTTTTT. This translates into CSAHGLAGETGELFF.

In regard to this clonotype: A clone one base away is much larger, so this may be a read error. Here the CDR3 DNA reads TGCGCCAGCAGCGGGCCTTACCTCCCTTCAGATACGCGGTATTTT. Protein: CASSGPYLPSDTRYF. The rearrangement links TRBV5-1 to TRBJ2-3; D uncertain. CDR3 length: 15 residues. Per germline, CDR1 SGHRS and CDR2 YFSETQ.

The chain couples TRBV7-8 to TRBJ2-5; TRBD2 matches at 10 bases. The ends lost 3 bases at V and 5 bases at J; junction bases unmatched: 6. The CDR3 has 15 residues. Germline V gives CDR1 SGHVS, CDR2 FQNEAQ. The CDR3 DNA is TGTGCCAGCAGCTTGCGGACTAGCGGAGGGGAGACCCAGTACTTC. This codes for CASSLRTSGGETQYF.

There are many counts of this clonotype. The chain recombines TRBV3-1 with TRBJ2-7; 7 nucleotides match TRBD1. The germline CDR1 and CDR2 sequences are LGHDT and YNNKEL (reference sequence). The CDR3 is 15 residues long. J lost 3 bases, V lost 7 bases, and 12 bases had no gene match. The CDR3 bases are TGTGCCAGCACCCCTTTGGACAGGTCGTTCTACGAGCAGTACGTC. Protein: CASTPLDRSFYEQYV.

This clonotype appeared many times. This chain joins TRBV30 and TRBJ2-7; D gene unclear. Trimming took off 4 bases at V and 0 bases at J, with 10 bases between the two ends. Per germline, CDR1 GTSNPN and CDR2 SVGIG (reference sequence). The CDR3 totals 13 residues. The CDR3 DNA reads TGTGCCTGGATTTCGTCTAACTCCTACGAGCAGTACTTC. This sequence encodes CAWISSNSYEQYF.

This clonotype turned up a few times. The chain links TRBV18 to TRBJ1-4; a weak D match, TRBD1 (5 bases). CDR3 length equals 16 residues. The V end was cut by 0 bases, the J end by 5 bases, with 13 bases between. CDR1 KGHSH and CDR2 LQKENI come from the germline V gene. The CDR3 sequence is CASSPPRGTENEKLFF. CDR3 coding DNA: TGTGCCAGCTCACCACCGAGAGGGACCGAGAATGAAAAACTGTTTTTT. The complete variable domain, with remaining parts taken from reference TRBV18 and TRBJ1-4, reads NAGVMQNPRHLVRRRGQEARLRCSPMKGHSHVYWYRQLPEEGLKFMVYLQKENIIDESGMPKERFSAEFPKEGPSILRIQQVVRGDSAAYFCASSPPRGTENEKLFFGSGTQLSVL.

In this sample, this clonotype turned up many times. CDR3 DNA: TGTGCCAGCAGTTTAGTTTTCTACGACTCCTACAATGAGCAGTTCTTC. This translates into CASSLVFYDSYNEQFF. The chain recombines TRBV12-3 or TRBV12-4 with TRBJ2-1, with no clear D. V was shortened by 1 base and J by 0 bases, with 10 bases between the two germline ends. The CDR3 is 16 amino acids.

This clonotype was seen at least ten times. The gene calls are TRBV19 and TRBJ2-1, with D possibly being TRBD2 (5 bases). The CDR3 is 13 residues long. Trimming pared 5 bases from V and 7 bases from J, leaving 12 bases between. Germline CDR1 reads LNHDA; CDR2 reads SQIVND (reference sequence). The DNA for the CDR3 is TGTGCCAGTAGTGCCGAGAGGGCGAATGAGCAGTTCTTC. Amino acids: CASSAERANEQFF.

This clonotype came up a few times. A much larger clone lies one base from this, so it may be a read error. The rearrangement links TRBV11-2 to TRBJ1-4, with D possibly being TRBD1 (5 bases). The germline CDR1 and CDR2 sequences are SGHAT and FQNNGV. This CDR3 spans 15 amino acids. The CDR3 here is CASSLLSGTNEKLSF. Written as DNA, the CDR3 is TGTGCCAGCAGCCTCCTATCTGGGACTAATGAAAAACTGTCTTTT.

This clonotype occurred many times. The chain combines TRBV28 with TRBJ1-2; D ambiguous. The CDR3 runs to 12 residues. The germline V gene encodes CDR1 MDHEN and CDR2 SYDVKM. V was pared by 6 bases and J by 3 bases, with 8 bases between. This CDR3 is CASSPSDYGYTF. The CDR3 DNA is TGTGCCAGCAGCCCGTCGGACTATGGCTACACCTTC.